The 3 T cell receptor beta chains in this list originate from one sample, sequenced in a study of blood T cell repertoires in COVID-19. TCRdb's table, derived via immunoSEQ multiplex PCR, lists solely in-frame clones and lacks some. The data contain fewer than 250,000 clones, 84% of them singletons. The sequencing sample was made of peripheral blood. Receptors were obtained from a woman aged 45-60 years with active or convalescent COVID-19.

With regard to this clone: This same CDR3 is encoded by further DNA sequences in the sample. The chain carries TRBV19 and TRBJ1-1, with a weak D call TRBD1 (5 bases). Germline V lookup: CDR1 LNHDA, CDR2 SQIVND (reference sequence). Trimming removed 3 bases at V and 5 bases at J, with 13 bases between. The CDR3 is made up of 14 amino acids. The CDR3 sequence: CASSIQGARTEAFF. The CDR3 DNA is TGTGCCAGTAGTATCCAAGGGGCGAGAACTGAAGCTTTCTTT.

The J gene is TRBJ2-2, the V gene TRBV2; TRBD2 matches 7 bases. J gave up 5 bases and V 2 bases, and 2 bases lay outside the gene matches. This CDR3 is 14 amino acids long. Germline V gene sequence: CDR1 SNHLY, CDR2 FYNNEI. CDR3 nucleotide sequence: TGTGCCAGCAGTGAATTCGGGGGGACCGGGGAGCTGTTTTTT. Protein: CASSEFGGTGELFF. Together with reference TRBV2 and TRBJ2-2, the CDR3 gives the full variable domain: EPEVTQTPSHQVTQMGQEVILRCVPISNHLYFYWYRQILGQKVEFLVSFYNNEISEKSEIFDDQFSVERPDGSNFTLKIRSTKLEDSAMYFCASSEFGGTGELFFGEGSRLTVL.

This clone turned up a few times. This rearrangement joins TRBV12-3 or TRBV12-4 to TRBJ2-1; 7 nucleotides agree with TRBD1. There are 12 residues in the CDR3. J gave up 3 bases and V 9 bases, and 2 bases lay outside the gene matches. The CDR3 loop reads CASQGDYNEQFF. For the CDR3, the DNA is TGTGCCAGTCAGGGGGACTACAATGAGCAGTTCTTC.